This T cell receptor (beta chain) was found in a study of OX40 agonist ivuxolimab in advanced cancers. Study-level background: Ivuxolimab was an agonistic, fully human IgG2 monoclonal antibody directed against OX40 (CD134), a costimulatory receptor. Intravenous ivuxolimab was administered to patients every 2 weeks at six dose levels: 0.01, 0.1, 0.3, 1.5, 3 and 10 mg/kg. Of the 50 to 55 dose-escalation patients, hepatocellular carcinoma was present in 19, melanoma in around 15, renal cell carcinoma in 9 and head and neck cancer in 9. The dose-escalation cohort was almost 85% male with a mean age of roughly 62 years, ranging from roughly 20 to 80. Prior anti-PD-1, anti-PD-L1 or anti-CTLA-4 therapy was permitted, and 30% to 45% of dose-escalation patients had received checkpoint inhibitors. Partial responses were achieved by three dose-escalation patients, of whom one had hepatocellular carcinoma and two had cutaneous melanoma. The purpose of peripheral TCRbeta sequencing was to test whether ivuxolimab changed TCR sequence diversity and led to clonal T-cell expansion. The paper describes the monotherapy dose-escalation part (N of about 57 patients) of the phase I trial of ivuxolimab.

Genomic DNA was extracted from sorted cells for sequencing of the TCRbeta CDR3 region. TCRbeta CDR3 regions were sequenced using the immunoSEQ Assay. TCRdb mirrors the immuneACCESS table, restricted to in-frame sequences. Some clones are absent from its copies; in checked studies, under half trace to an unresolved V gene, and the reason for the others is unknown. Across this sample there are about 77,000 clones, with 85% to 90% seen only once. The top ten hold approximately 2.3% of the sample. The germline V gene gives CDR1 as SGHDT and CDR2 as YYEEEE. The CDR3 covers 13 residues, taking in both the cysteine and the phenylalanine. Just the 39-base CDR3 DNA is kept, in frame starting at base 1. Trimming at the junction amounts to 4 bases on V and 5 bases on J, and the germline ends lie 10 bases apart. Worth noting for this clone: Its antigen remains undetermined. The record has no base qualities; no much larger clone is one base away.

The trial excluded patients who had a history of autoimmune disease or who were on systemic immunosuppression. In every dose cohort, peripheral blood was drawn for TCR sequencing at baseline, cycle 4 day 1, and cycle 7 day 1. Samples came from an open-label, multicenter, first-in-human phase I dose-escalation trial of ivuxolimab. The trial enrolled adults with locally advanced or metastatic head and neck squamous cell, hepatocellular, melanoma or renal cell carcinoma. Before TCR sequencing, CD4+ T cells and CD8+ T cells from peripheral blood were sorted into separate populations. Results the study describes overall, beyond this receptor: Low levels of normalized T-cell clonal expansion were also seen in some patients who did not respond. After ivuxolimab, expanded clones were on average more numerous among CD8+ T cells than among CD4+ T cells. Antigen specificity was not determined for the clonally expanded peripheral T cells. At doses of 0.1 to 3.0 mg/kg, clonal expansion of both CD4+ and CD8+ T cells in blood was seen between baseline and week 6. In the 0.1-3.0 mg/kg groups, partial responders had among the lowest normalized peripheral clonal expansion, particularly in CD8+ T cells.

The source of this sequence is an adult with an advanced solid tumor such as melanoma, head and neck, liver or kidney cancer. The sequencing used CD4+ or CD8+ T cells sorted from blood, collected in a trial of the OX40 agonist ivuxolimab. The chain links TRBV5-6 with TRBJ2-1, and perhaps TRBD1 as D gene, on 5 matching bases. This receptor carries the CDR3 CASSQDRHNEQFF. The base sequence is TGTGCCAGCAGCCAAGACAGACACAATGAGCAGTTCTTC.